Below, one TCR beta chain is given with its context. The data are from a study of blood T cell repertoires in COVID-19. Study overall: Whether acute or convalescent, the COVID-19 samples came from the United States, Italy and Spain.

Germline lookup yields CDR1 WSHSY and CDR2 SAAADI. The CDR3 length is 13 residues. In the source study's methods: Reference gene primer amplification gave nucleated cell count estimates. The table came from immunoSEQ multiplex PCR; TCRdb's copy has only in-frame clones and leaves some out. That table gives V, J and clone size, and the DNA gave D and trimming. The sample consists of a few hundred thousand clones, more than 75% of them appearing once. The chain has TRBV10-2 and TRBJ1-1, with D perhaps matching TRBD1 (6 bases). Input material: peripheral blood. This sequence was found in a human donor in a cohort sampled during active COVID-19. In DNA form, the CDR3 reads TGCGCTGCCGGAACAGGGATTGGCTCTGAAGCTTTCTTT. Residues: CAAGTGIGSEAFF.